A single sample gave rise to the 25 T cell receptor beta chains below, sequenced in a study of T cell responses to AZD1222 COVID-19 vaccine (dated by TCRdb to the early 2020s). Libraries were built with the immunoSEQ multiplex PCR assay. What TCRdb holds here is the immuneACCESS table cut down to in-frame rearrangements. Part of the clones is not present; checked against another copy, under half of the missing clones reflect an unresolved V gene, and the others are unexplained. The sample table lists about 110,000 clones, 92% of them with a count of one. The ten top clones hold roughly 2.5% of the sample. The sample's time point label, in plain terms: about 28 days (+/-7) after the second vaccine dose. The starting material was peripheral blood, obtained 28 days after the second AZD1222 dose. The receptor set was obtained from an adult who received the AZD1222 COVID-19 vaccine.

This rearrangement joins TRBV5-5 to TRBJ1-2; maybe TRBD1 (5 bases). V lost 3 bases and J 4 bases, leaving 10 bases between the germline ends. The CDR3 runs to 13 residues. CDR1 is SGHKS and CDR2 is YYEKEE in the germline V gene (reference sequence). CDR3 loop: CASSWDGGYGYTF. For the CDR3, the DNA is TGTGCCAGCAGCTGGGACGGTGGCTATGGCTACACCTTC.

The chain joins TRBV19 to TRBJ1-5, with D perhaps TRBD1 (6 bases). The CDR3 is 12 residues long. V was trimmed by 6 bases and J by 6 bases, leaving 9 bases between them. The germline V gene has CDR1 LNHDA and CDR2 SQIVND (reference sequence). The CDR3 sequence: CASREGGQPQHF. The CDR3 DNA reads as TGTGCCAGTAGAGAAGGGGGTCAGCCCCAGCATTTT.

V and J are TRBV19 and TRBJ2-1; D possibly matches TRBD1 or TRBD2 (5 bases each). The CDR3 contains 13 residues. Germline assignment: CDR1 LNHDA and CDR2 SQIVND (reference sequence). V lost 7 bases, J lost 8 bases, and 15 bases lay in between. The CDR3 protein is CASTLSGRDEQFF. CDR3 in DNA: TGTGCCAGTACCCTGTCAGGGAGAGATGAGCAGTTCTTC.

V gene TRBV6-5 combines with J gene TRBJ2-7, with 7 bases identical to TRBD2. With V trimmed by 6 bases and J by 2 bases, 7 bases remained unmatched. CDR1 and CDR2 (germline): MNHEY, SVGAGI. This CDR3 contains 14 residues. The DNA for the CDR3 is TGTGCCAGCAGCCGCTCGGGGGGTACCTACGAGCAGTACTTC. Encoded protein: CASSRSGGTYEQYF.

V and J are TRBV28 and TRBJ1-5; D perhaps matches TRBD1 (5 bases). Per the germline V gene, CDR1 is MDHEN and CDR2 is SYDVKM. Between the trimmed V and J ends, which lost 8 bases and 3 bases, there was a span of 14 bases. The CDR3 contains 14 residues. CDR3: CASSTGGTNQPQHF. The CDR3, as DNA: TGTGCCAGCTCGACGGGGGGGACCAATCAGCCCCAGCATTTT.

The chain joins TRBV9 to TRBJ1-2; D not resolved. Germline V gives CDR1 SGDLS, CDR2 YYNGEE. V lost 3 bases to trimming and J lost 2 bases, with 17 bases between them. There are 16 residues in the CDR3. CDR3 protein: CASSARSTAFNYGYTF. The CDR3 coding sequence is TGTGCCAGCAGCGCCCGATCTACAGCTTTCAACTATGGCTACACCTTC.

The genes are TRBV3-1 (or the pseudogene TRBV3-2) and TRBJ2-1, with 10 bases lining up with TRBD1. The CDR3 is 14 amino acids. The V and J ends lost 4 bases and 7 bases, in that order; junction bases with no gene match: 4. From germline, CDR1 is LGHDT and CDR2 YNNKEL (reference sequence). Here the CDR3 reads CASSPRDRGNEQFF. CDR3 in DNA: TGTGCCAGCAGCCCCCGGGACAGGGGTAATGAGCAGTTCTTC.

The genes are TRBV7-9 and TRBJ1-2; 8 nucleotides align to TRBD1. Germline V lookup: CDR1 SEHNR, CDR2 FQNEAQ (reference sequence). V was clipped by 5 bases and J by 4 bases; unmatched bases: 6. The CDR3 consists of 14 residues. CDR3 in amino acids: CASSGGQGFYGYTF. The CDR3 DNA reads as TGTGCCAGCAGCGGCGGACAGGGCTTCTATGGCTACACCTTC.

The chain's CDR3 is CASSLELVHNEQFF. The DNA for the CDR3 is TGCGCCAGCAGCTTGGAGCTAGTTCACAATGAGCAGTTCTTC. This chain connects TRBV5-1 to TRBJ2-1; the D is unclear. This CDR3 comprises 14 residues. In germline, CDR1 is SGHRS, CDR2 YFSETQ. V gave up 0 bases and J gave up 5 bases, with 9 bases separating them.

This clone came up once. V gene TRBV20-1 combines with J gene TRBJ2-3; D gene unclear. Looked up from germline, CDR1 is DFQATT and CDR2 is SNEGSKA (reference sequence). The V gene lost 3 bases and the J gene lost 6 bases, with 10 bases spanning the gap. This CDR3 comprises 12 residues. CDR3 sequence (DNA): TGCAGTGCTAGTGGTAGTCGGGATACGCAGTATTTT. Protein: CSASGSRDTQYF.

V gene TRBV18 combines with J gene TRBJ1-4; possibly TRBD1 for D (6 bases). Germline V lookup: CDR1 KGHSH, CDR2 LQKENI. Trimming removed 2 bases from V and 0 bases from J, with 10 bases in between. The CDR3 has 16 residues. In DNA form, the CDR3 reads TGTGCCAGCTCACCATGGACAGCTGCAACTAATGAAAAACTGTTTTTT. Translation: CASSPWTAATNEKLFF.

V is TRBV12-5 and J is TRBJ2-5, with D possibly TRBD2 on 6 matching bases. The CDR3 length is 13 residues. CDR1 LGHNT and CDR2 FRNRAP come from the germline V gene. V gave up 2 bases and J gave up 5 bases, with 9 bases separating them. The CDR3 DNA reads as TGTGCTAGTGGTTTGTCGGGGGTGGAGACCCAGTACTTC. This encodes CASGLSGVETQYF.

The rearrangement joins TRBV6-4 to TRBJ1-6; D is possibly TRBD1 (5 bases). V was trimmed by 2 bases and J by 10 bases, leaving 9 bases between them. The CDR3 has 13 amino acids. Germline assignment: CDR1 MRHNA and CDR2 SNTAGT. The DNA of the CDR3 is TGTGCCAGCAGTGACCGGGGCTCATCACCCCTCCACTTT. It codes for CASSDRGSSPLHF.

The genes are TRBV5-5 and TRBJ1-4, with unresolved D. CDR1 and CDR2 (germline): SGHKS, YYEKEE (reference sequence). CDR3 size: 13 residues. Trimming cost V 2 bases and J 3 bases, with 5 bases left between them. The CDR3: CASSFRSNEKLFF. CDR3 in DNA: TGTGCCAGCAGCTTCCGGTCTAATGAAAAACTGTTTTTT.

This chain links TRBV19 with TRBJ1-5; no clear D. This CDR3 is built from 13 residues. The germline gives CDR1 LNHDA, CDR2 SQIVND (reference sequence). Trimming removed 4 bases at V and 6 bases at J, with 10 bases between. The CDR3 is CASSTVSLQPQHF. The CDR3 DNA follows: TGTGCCAGTAGTACAGTATCTCTTCAGCCCCAGCATTTT.

The chain has TRBV3-1 (or the pseudogene TRBV3-2) and TRBJ1-4, with TRBD1 matching over 9 bases. Germline V gene data show CDR1 as LGHDT and CDR2 as YNNKEL (reference sequence). V shed 2 bases and J 6 bases; nucleotides not matched to a gene: 1. The CDR3 length is 14 residues. CDR3 DNA sequence: TGTGCCAGCAGCCAATGGGACAGGGATGAAAAACTGTTTTTT. Translation gives CASSQWDRDEKLFF.

This rearrangement joins TRBV4-2 to TRBJ1-2; D is uncertain. Germline CDR1 reads LGHNA; CDR2 reads YNFKEQ. Trimming cost V 0 bases and J 3 bases, with 11 bases left between them. This CDR3 spans 15 amino acids. CDR3 nucleotide sequence: TGTGCCAGCAGCCAAGACCCCGGGGAGGACTATGGCTACACCTTC. It translates to CASSQDPGEDYGYTF.

V is TRBV9 and J is TRBJ2-5, with 9 nucleotides matching TRBD2. The CDR3 covers 17 residues. CDR1 and CDR2 from the germline V gene are SGDLS and YYNGEE. V was clipped by 0 bases and J by 5 bases; unmatched bases: 11. The CDR3 region is CASSVAYGTSFSETQYF. The CDR3 nucleotides are TGTGCCAGCAGCGTAGCTTATGGGACTAGCTTTTCGGAGACCCAGTACTTC.

This sequence joins TRBV9 and TRBJ1-4; 8 positions match TRBD1. The CDR3 is made up of 15 amino acids. Losses at the gene ends were 0 bases for V and 12 bases for J; bases not matched to a gene: 10. Germline values: CDR1 SGDLS, CDR2 YYNGEE. The CDR3 spells CASSVGQGTYGELFF. CDR3 DNA sequence: TGTGCCAGCAGCGTAGGACAGGGGACTTACGGGGAACTGTTTTTT.

In DNA form, the CDR3 reads TGCAGGAGCAGTGCGGGAACTGAAGCTTTCTTT. Protein: CRSSAGTEAFF. The chain is built from TRBV20-1 and TRBJ1-1, with D unresolved. Germline values: CDR1 DFQATT, CDR2 SNEGSKA (reference sequence). CDR3 length: 11 amino acids.

This clone appeared a few times. This chain joins TRBV9 and TRBJ2-3; D is unresolved. The ends were cut back, 4 bases at V and 2 bases at J, with 11 bases in the middle. The germline V gene encodes CDR1 SGDLS and CDR2 YYNGEE. The CDR3 has 14 residues. For the CDR3, the DNA is TGTGCCAGCAGCCCCCAGGTGAACACAGATACGCAGTATTTT. Its translation is CASSPQVNTDTQYF.

J is TRBJ1-4 and V is TRBV19; D gene unclear. The V end lost 1 base, the J end lost 0 bases, and 9 bases lay between the germline ends. Looked up from germline, CDR1 is LNHDA and CDR2 is SQIVND (reference sequence). The CDR3 sequence is 16 residues long. CDR3 amino acids: CASSIGPETTNEKLFF. The CDR3 DNA is TGTGCCAGTAGTATAGGGCCGGAAACAACTAATGAAAAACTGTTTTTT.

V is TRBV10-2 and J is TRBJ1-4, with 7 bases identical to TRBD1. Germline loops: CDR1 WSHSY, CDR2 SAAADI. The CDR3 runs to 15 residues. V shed 6 bases and J 3 bases; nucleotides not matched to a gene: 7. The CDR3 reads CASSPEDRPNEKLFF. The CDR3 coding sequence is TGCGCCAGCAGCCCTGAGGACAGGCCTAATGAAAAACTGTTTTTT.

In DNA, the CDR3 is TGTGCCAGCAGCTTAGCGGCGAACACTGAAGCTTTCTTT. Protein: CASSLAANTEAFF. The J gene is TRBJ1-1, the V gene TRBV7-2; D call uncertain. The V gene lost 0 bases and the J gene lost 1 base, with 3 bases spanning the gap. Germline V CDR1 and CDR2: SGHTA, FQGNSA. This CDR3 contains 13 residues.

The V and J genes are TRBV7-8 and TRBJ1-1; TRBD1 agrees at 7 bases. V shed 5 bases and J 3 bases; nucleotides not matched to a gene: 6. Per germline, CDR1 SGHVS and CDR2 FQNEAQ. CDR3 length: 14 amino acids. CDR3 DNA: TGTGCCAGCAGCCCCCCCGGGACAGACACTGAAGCTTTCTTT. This translates into CASSPPGTDTEAFF.